This passage covers 11 T cell receptor beta chains from one sample sequenced in a study of human T cells and chemical hapten exposure. Each CDR3 protein gets one entry after TCRdb re-called the RACE reads with MiXCR. In the table there are roughly 130,000 distinct CDR3 sequences, about 8.2% of which are singletons. Described time point: healthy volunteer bleed at 2 weeks. Total RNA was isolated from unfractionated whole blood. The sample taken for sequencing was whole blood. These receptors originate from a male donor in good health. Some clones in this sample may be carry-over from other donors' samples.

There are many counts of this clonotype. The V and J genes are TRBV6-4 and TRBJ2-1, with unresolved D. V shed 0 bases and J shed 7 bases, with 7 bases lying between them. Germline loops: CDR1 MRHNA, CDR2 SNTAGT. The CDR3 is 13 amino acids. CDR3 DNA: TGTGCCAGCAGTGACTCAGGCCGGAATGAGCAGTTCTTC. Translating it yields CASSDSGRNEQFF.

Ten or more counts support this clonotype. The chain is built from TRBV5-6 and TRBJ2-5, with 8 positions matching TRBD2. This CDR3 region has 14 residues. V shed 4 bases and J 1 base; nucleotides not matched to a gene: 3. Germline V gene sequence: CDR1 SGHDT, CDR2 YYEEEE. CDR3 residues: CASSRGLAQETQYF. In DNA form, the CDR3 reads TGTGCCAGCAGCCGCGGACTAGCCCAAGAGACCCAGTACTTC.

This clonotype was counted many times. The CDR3 protein is CASSYPTVGSARSGPSYEQYF. CDR3 bases: TGTGCCAGCAGTTATCCGACGGTCGGGTCCGCAAGGAGCGGTCCTTCCTACGAGCAGTACTTC. This rearrangement joins TRBV6-2 or TRBV6-3 to TRBJ2-7; D perhaps matches TRBD2 (5 bases). Per germline, CDR1 MNHEY and CDR2 SVGEGT. V lost 3 bases, J lost 1 base, and 31 bases lay in between. The CDR3 has 21 amino acids.

J is TRBJ1-6 and V is TRBV19, with a weak D call TRBD1 (6 bases). Germline-derived CDR1 and CDR2 are LNHDA and SQIVND (reference sequence). The germline V and J ends were trimmed by 9 bases and 5 bases, with 14 bases remaining between them. The CDR3 has 14 amino acids. The CDR3 sequence is CASSREGDNSPLHF. DNA for the CDR3: TGTGCCAGCAGCAGGGAGGGGGATAATTCACCCCTCCACTTT.

This clonotype was seen at least ten times. The V call is TRBV3-1, the J call TRBJ1-2; D possibly corresponds to TRBD1 (6 bases). The CDR3 is 14 amino acids. V lost 3 bases and J 2 bases, leaving 10 bases between the germline ends. The germline V gene has CDR1 LGHDT and CDR2 YNNKEL (reference sequence). CDR3 protein: CASSQAGQNYGYTF. The DNA of the CDR3 is TGTGCCAGCAGCCAGGCCGGACAGAACTATGGCTACACCTTC.

V gene TRBV6-5 combines with J gene TRBJ2-1; D possibly corresponds to TRBD1 (6 bases). V gave up 6 bases and J gave up 0 bases, with 12 bases separating them. Germline CDR1 is MNHEY and CDR2 is SVGAGI. This CDR3 region has 15 residues. The CDR3 DNA sequence: TGTGCCAGCAGACCCACAGGGTTCTCCTACAATGAGCAGTTCTTC. Protein sequence: CASRPTGFSYNEQFF.

This clonotype was found a few times. The chain combines TRBV19 with TRBJ1-1; 10 bases map to TRBD1. The CDR3 extends over 15 amino acids. Per germline, CDR1 LNHDA and CDR2 SQIVND (reference sequence). V shed 3 bases, J shed 3 bases, and the junction held 4 bases outside the gene matches. The CDR3 is CASSMGDRGYTEAFF. The CDR3 bases are TGTGCCAGTAGTATGGGGGACAGGGGTTACACTGAAGCTTTCTTT.

There are many counts of this clonotype. For the CDR3, the DNA is TGTGCCAGCAGCCCCAGGCGCCGTAACTACGAGCAGTACTTC. Residues: CASSPRRRNYEQYF. The chain combines TRBV28 with TRBJ2-7, with D unclear. The CDR3 runs to 14 residues. The V and J ends lost 6 bases and 3 bases respectively, with 15 bases between them. Germline V CDR1 and CDR2: MDHEN, SYDVKM.

This clonotype was counted many times. The gene calls are TRBV7-3 and TRBJ1-5; 8 bases line up with TRBD1. Germline V gene lookup returns CDR1 SGHTA and CDR2 FQGTGA. The V segment lost 5 bases and the J segment 0 bases; nucleotides outside the gene matches: 18. The CDR3 contains 20 residues. In DNA form, the CDR3 reads TGTGCCAGCAGCCCACGGACAGGGAGGGGTCCACTGTGTAGCAATCAGCCCCAGCATTTT. Its protein is CASSPRTGRGPLCSNQPQHF.

CDR3 nucleotides: TGTGCCAGCAGTTCCTTCGGACAGCGCCCCTACAATGAGCAGTTCTTC. Its protein product is CASSSFGQRPYNEQFF. The chain has TRBV27 and TRBJ2-1; maybe TRBD1 (6 bases). The CDR3 is made up of 16 amino acids. V was pared by 4 bases and J by 2 bases, with 15 bases between. Germline CDR1 and CDR2: MNHEY and SMNVEV (reference sequence).

This clonotype was seen a few times. This chain links TRBV20-1 with TRBJ1-3; D is ambiguous. The germline V gene encodes CDR1 DFQATT and CDR2 SNEGSKA (reference sequence). The germline V and J ends were trimmed by 6 bases and 0 bases, with 9 bases remaining between them. This CDR3 spans 13 amino acids. Here the CDR3 DNA reads TGCAGTGCAAATGGGATCTCTGGAAACACCATATATTTT. This codes for CSANGISGNTIYF.